This record looks at one T cell receptor (beta chain) sequence and its context. Its antigen remains unidentified. This sample is part of a study of human T cells and chemical hapten exposure. Study results and limitations: TCRs exceeding a frequency of 1 in 1000 stayed unchanged under DPC sensitization.

MiXCR, applied by TCRdb to the RACE reads, yields one record per CDR3 protein. The repertoire holds some 81,000 distinct CDR3 sequences, with around 10% as singletons. The sample's time point: patch test 2, 6 weeks after DPC sensitization. Sample treatment: therapeutic diphenylcyclopropenone sensitization with weekly scalp DPC. The germline V gene encodes CDR1 ENHRY and CDR2 SYGVKD. V was clipped by 7 bases and J by 0 bases, with 13 bases between them. The CDR3 spans 15 residues. The V and J genes are TRBV10-3 and TRBJ2-1; no firm D call. The TCR originated in a man between 18 and 29 years old with alopecia areata. Some clones in this sample may be carry-over from other donors' samples. Sequencing was performed on whole blood, taken in connection with sensitization to the hapten diphenylcyclopropenone (DPC). CDR3 DNA sequence: TGTGCCATCAAAAGGTCGGGCGGCTCCTACAATGAGCAGTTCTTC. Translating it yields CAIKRSGGSYNEQFF.